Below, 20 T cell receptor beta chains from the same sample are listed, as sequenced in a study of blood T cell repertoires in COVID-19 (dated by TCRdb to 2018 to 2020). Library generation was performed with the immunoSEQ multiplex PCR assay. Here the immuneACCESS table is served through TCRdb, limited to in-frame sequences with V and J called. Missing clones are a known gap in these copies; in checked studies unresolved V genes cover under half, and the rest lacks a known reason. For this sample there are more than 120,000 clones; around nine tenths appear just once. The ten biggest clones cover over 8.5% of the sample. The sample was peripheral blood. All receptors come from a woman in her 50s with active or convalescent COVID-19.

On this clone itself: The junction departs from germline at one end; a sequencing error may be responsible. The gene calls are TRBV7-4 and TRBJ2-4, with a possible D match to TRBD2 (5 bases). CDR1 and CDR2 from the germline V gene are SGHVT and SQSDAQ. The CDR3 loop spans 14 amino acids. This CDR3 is CASSLASPKSIQYF. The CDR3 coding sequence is TGTGCCAGCAGCCTAGCCTCGCCCAAGAGCATTCAGTACTTC.

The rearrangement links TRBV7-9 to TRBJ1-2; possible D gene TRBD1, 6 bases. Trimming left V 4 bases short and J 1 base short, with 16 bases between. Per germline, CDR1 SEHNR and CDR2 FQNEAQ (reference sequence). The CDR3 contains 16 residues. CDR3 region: CASSYLQGQINYGYTF. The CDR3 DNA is TGTGCCAGCAGCTACCTACAGGGACAAATTAACTATGGCTACACCTTC.

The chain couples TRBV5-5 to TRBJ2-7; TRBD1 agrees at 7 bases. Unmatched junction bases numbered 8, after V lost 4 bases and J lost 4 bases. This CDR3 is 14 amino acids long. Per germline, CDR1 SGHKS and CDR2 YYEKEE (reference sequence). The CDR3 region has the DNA TGTGCCAGCAGCCCTCGGGACAGACAATACGAGCAGTACTTC. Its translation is CASSPRDRQYEQYF.

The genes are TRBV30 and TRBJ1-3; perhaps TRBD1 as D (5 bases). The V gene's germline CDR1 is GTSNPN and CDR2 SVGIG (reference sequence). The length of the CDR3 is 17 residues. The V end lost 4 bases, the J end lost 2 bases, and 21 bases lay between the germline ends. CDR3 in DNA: TGTGCCTGGACTAACAACCTGGGGAGGGGCCCTGGAAACACCATATATTTT. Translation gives CAWTNNLGRGPGNTIYF.

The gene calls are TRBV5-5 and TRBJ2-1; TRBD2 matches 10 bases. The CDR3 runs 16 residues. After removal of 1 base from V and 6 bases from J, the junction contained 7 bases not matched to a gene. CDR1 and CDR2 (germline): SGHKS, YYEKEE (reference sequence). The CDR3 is CASSLSGLAEVNEQFF. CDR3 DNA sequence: TGTGCCAGCAGCTTGAGTGGACTAGCGGAAGTCAATGAGCAGTTCTTC.

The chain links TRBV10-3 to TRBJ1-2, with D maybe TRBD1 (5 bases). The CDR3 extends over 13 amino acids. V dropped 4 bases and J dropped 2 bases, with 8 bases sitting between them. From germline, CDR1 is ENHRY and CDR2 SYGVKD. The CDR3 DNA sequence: TGTGCCATCAGTGTCGACAGCAACTATGGCTACACCTTC. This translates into CAISVDSNYGYTF.

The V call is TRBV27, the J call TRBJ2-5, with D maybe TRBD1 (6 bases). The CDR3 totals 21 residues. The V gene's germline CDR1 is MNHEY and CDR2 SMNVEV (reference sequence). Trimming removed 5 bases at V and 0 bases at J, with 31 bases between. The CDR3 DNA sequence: TGTGCCAGCAGTCCCGGAGTGTGGACGACAGGAGAAGGACGGTACCAAGAGACCCAGTACTTC. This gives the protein CASSPGVWTTGEGRYQETQYF.

The chain's CDR3 is CASGGLPGANYGYTF. DNA of the CDR3: TGTGCCAGCGGAGGGCTCCCTGGAGCTAACTATGGCTACACCTTC. The V and J genes are TRBV27 and TRBJ1-2; no reliable D call. This CDR3 spans 15 amino acids. CDR1 is MNHEY and CDR2 is SMNVEV in the germline V gene (reference sequence). V shed 8 bases and J shed 0 bases, with 16 bases lying between them.

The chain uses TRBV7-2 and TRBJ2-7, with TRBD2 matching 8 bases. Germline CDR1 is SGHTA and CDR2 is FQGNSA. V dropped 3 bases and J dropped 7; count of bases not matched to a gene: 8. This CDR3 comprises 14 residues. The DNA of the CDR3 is TGTGCCAGCAGCTTTGGGACTAGGTTGGGTGAGCAGTACTTC. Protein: CASSFGTRLGEQYF.

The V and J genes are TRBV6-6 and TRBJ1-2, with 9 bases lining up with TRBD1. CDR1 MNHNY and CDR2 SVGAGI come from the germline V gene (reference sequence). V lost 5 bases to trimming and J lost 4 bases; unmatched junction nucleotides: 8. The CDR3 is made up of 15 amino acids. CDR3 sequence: CASSAGTGSSYGYTF. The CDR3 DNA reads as TGTGCCAGCAGTGCCGGGACAGGGTCTTCCTATGGCTACACCTTC.

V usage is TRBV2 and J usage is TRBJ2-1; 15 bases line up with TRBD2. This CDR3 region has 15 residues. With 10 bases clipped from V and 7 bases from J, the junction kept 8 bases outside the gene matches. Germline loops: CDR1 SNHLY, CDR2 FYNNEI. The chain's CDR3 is CATYSGTSGGNEQFF. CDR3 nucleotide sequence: TGTGCCACCTACTCCGGGACTAGCGGGGGGAATGAGCAGTTCTTC.

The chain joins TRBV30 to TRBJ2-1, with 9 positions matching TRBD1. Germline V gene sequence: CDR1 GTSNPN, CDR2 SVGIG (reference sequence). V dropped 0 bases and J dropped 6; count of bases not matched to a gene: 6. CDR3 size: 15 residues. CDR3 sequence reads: CAWSVRTGVGNEQFF. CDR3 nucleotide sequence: TGTGCCTGGAGTGTCCGGACAGGGGTCGGCAATGAGCAGTTCTTC. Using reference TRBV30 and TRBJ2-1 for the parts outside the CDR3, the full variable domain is SQTIHQWPATLVQPVGSPLSLECTVEGTSNPNLYWYRQAAGRGLQLLFYSVGIGQISSEVPQNLSASRPQDRQFILSSKKLLLSDSGFYLCAWSVRTGVGNEQFFGPGTRLTVL.

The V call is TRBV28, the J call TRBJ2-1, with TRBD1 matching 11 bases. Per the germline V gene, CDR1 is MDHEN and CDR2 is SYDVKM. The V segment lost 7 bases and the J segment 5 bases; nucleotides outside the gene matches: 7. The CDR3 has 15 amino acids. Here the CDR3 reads CASTHGTGGHNEQFF. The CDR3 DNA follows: TGTGCCAGCACCCATGGGACAGGGGGTCACAATGAGCAGTTCTTC.

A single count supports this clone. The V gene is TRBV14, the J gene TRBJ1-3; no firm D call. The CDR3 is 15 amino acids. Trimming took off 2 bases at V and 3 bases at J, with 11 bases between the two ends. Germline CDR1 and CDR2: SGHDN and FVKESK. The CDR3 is CASSQIRGYGNTIYF. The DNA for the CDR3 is TGTGCCAGCAGCCAAATCCGGGGATATGGAAACACCATATATTTT.

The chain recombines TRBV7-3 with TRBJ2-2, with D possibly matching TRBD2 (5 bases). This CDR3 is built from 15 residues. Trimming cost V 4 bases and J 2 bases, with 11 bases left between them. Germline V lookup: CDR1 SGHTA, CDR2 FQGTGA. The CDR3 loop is CASSSTASNTGELFF. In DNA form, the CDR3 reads TGTGCCAGCAGCTCAACCGCTAGCAACACCGGGGAGCTGTTTTTT.

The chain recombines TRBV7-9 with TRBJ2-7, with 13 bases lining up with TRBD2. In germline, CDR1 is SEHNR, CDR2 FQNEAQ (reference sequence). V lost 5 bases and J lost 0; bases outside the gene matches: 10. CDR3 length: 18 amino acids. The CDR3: CASSESTSGGPSSYEQYF. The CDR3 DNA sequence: TGTGCCAGCAGCGAATCGACTAGCGGGGGGCCAAGCTCCTACGAGCAGTACTTC.

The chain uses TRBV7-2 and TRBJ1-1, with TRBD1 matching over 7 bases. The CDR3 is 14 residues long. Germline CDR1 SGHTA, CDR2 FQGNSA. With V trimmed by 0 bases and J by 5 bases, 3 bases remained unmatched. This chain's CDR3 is CASSLARGQTEAFF. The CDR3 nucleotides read TGTGCCAGCAGCTTAGCGCGGGGACAGACTGAAGCTTTCTTT.

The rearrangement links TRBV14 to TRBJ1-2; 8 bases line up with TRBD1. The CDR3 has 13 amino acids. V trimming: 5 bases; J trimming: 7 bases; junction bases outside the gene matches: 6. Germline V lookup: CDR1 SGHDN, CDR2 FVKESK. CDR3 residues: CASSNGQGGGYTF. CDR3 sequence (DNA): TGTGCCAGCAGCAACGGACAGGGAGGTGGCTACACCTTC.

CDR3 residues: CASSFGQGATEAFF. In nucleotides, the CDR3 is TGTGCCAGCAGCTTCGGACAGGGAGCCACTGAAGCTTTCTTT. The genes are TRBV7-9 and TRBJ1-1, with TRBD1 matching 8 bases. CDR3 length: 14 amino acids. Germline CDR1 reads SEHNR; CDR2 reads FQNEAQ (reference sequence). The V gene end was trimmed by 3 bases and the J gene end by 4 bases; junction bases not matched to a gene: 4.

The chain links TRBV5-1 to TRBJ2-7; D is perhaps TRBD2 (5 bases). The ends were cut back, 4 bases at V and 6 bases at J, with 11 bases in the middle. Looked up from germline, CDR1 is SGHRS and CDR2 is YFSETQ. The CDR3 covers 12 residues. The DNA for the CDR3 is TGCGCCAGCAGCGAGGTGGCGGGCGAGCAGTACTTC. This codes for CASSEVAGEQYF.